The rows below give T cell receptor beta chains drawn from one sample of a study of graft-versus-host responses after intestinal transplantation. No cognate antigen is known for these TCRs. TCRdb's table, derived via immunoSEQ multiplex PCR, lists solely in-frame clones and lacks some. The sample lists under 150,000 clones, approximately 90% occurring once. The starting material was unstimulated CD4+ T cells sorted from spleen or lymph node cells, obtained before intestinal transplant. These receptors originate from a human donor who received an intestinal transplant. The CDR3 runs from the conserved cysteine through the conserved F or W. The order of the fields is clone size, V gene, D gene, J gene, CDR3 DNA, CDR3 protein. D genes are given only for firm matches. The listing skips clone size in some rows; elsewhere it reads once, few, many or a size class.

size: -
V: TRBV7-2
D: TRBD1
J: TRBJ1-5
DNA: TGTGCCAGCAGCTGGGGACAGCTGAATCAGCCCCAGCATTTT
CDR3: CASSWGQLNQPQHF

size: -
V: TRBV18
D: -
J: TRBJ2-3
DNA: TGTGCCAGCTCACCTGGGAGCCCCCTTAGGGCAGATACGCAGTATTTT
CDR3: CASSPGSPLRADTQYF

size: -
V: TRBV19
D: -
J: TRBJ2-5
DNA: TGTGCCAGTAGTATAGATCAGGAGACCCAGTACTTC
CDR3: CASSIDQETQYF

size: -
V: TRBV28
D: -
J: TRBJ2-7
DNA: TGTGCCAGCACAAATGGACTTGCCTACGAGCAGTACTTC
CDR3: CASTNGLAYEQYF

size: once
V: TRBV6-1
D: -
J: TRBJ2-3
DNA: TGTGCCAGCAGTTGGAGGGAGGACACAGATACGCAGTATTTT
CDR3: CASSWREDTDTQYF

size: -
V: TRBV19
D: TRBD1
J: TRBJ1-5
DNA: TGTGCCAGTAGTAGAGACAGGGTTAGCAATCAGCCCCAGCATTTT
CDR3: CASSRDRVSNQPQHF

size: -
V: TRBV2
D: -
J: TRBJ1-5
DNA: TGTGCCAGCAGTGCCCCCCTAGGGGGATTCCAGCCCCAGCATTTT
CDR3: CASSAPLGGFQPQHF

size: -
V: TRBV25-1
D: -
J: TRBJ2-1
DNA: TGTGCCAGCGCTATTGCGAGCTCTCGGGGTGAGCAGTTCTTC
CDR3: CASAIASSRGEQFF

size: -
V: TRBV2
D: TRBD1
J: TRBJ2-7
DNA: TGTGCCAGCAAGTACGGGACAGTATCCTACGAGCAGTACTTC
CDR3: CASKYGTVSYEQYF

size: once
V: TRBV7-2
D: TRBD2
J: TRBJ2-3
DNA: TGTGCCAGCAGCCCCGGGGGACTAGTCACAGATACGCAGTATTTT
CDR3: CASSPGGLVTDTQYF

size: -
V: TRBV6-6
D: TRBD1
J: TRBJ2-7
DNA: TGTGCCAGCAGGCGGAAGGACAGGGATCCAAACGAGCAGTACTTC
CDR3: CASRRKDRDPNEQYF

size: -
V: TRBV19
D: -
J: TRBJ2-5
DNA: TGTGCCAGTAGTACCCCCCTGACTCAATACCAAGAGACCCAGTACTTC
CDR3: CASSTPLTQYQETQYF

size: -
V: TRBV7-9
D: -
J: TRBJ2-2
DNA: TGTGCCAGCAGCTTACGGCGGGAGAACACCGGGGAGCTGTTTTTT
CDR3: CASSLRRENTGELFF

size: -
V: TRBV12-5
D: TRBD2
J: TRBJ2-3
DNA: TGTGCTAGTGGTTTGGGACTAGCGGGGGCTGAAACGCAGTATTTT
CDR3: CASGLGLAGAETQYF

size: -
V: TRBV15
D: TRBD1
J: TRBJ2-3
DNA: TGTGCCACCAGCAGAGATGCTGCGGACAGGACTAGCACAGATACGCAGTATTTT
CDR3: CATSRDAADRTSTDTQYF

size: -
V: TRBV7-2
D: -
J: TRBJ2-7
DNA: TGTGCCAGCAGCTTCAACAGGGTGGGCTACGAGCAGTACTTC
CDR3: CASSFNRVGYEQYF

size: -
V: TRBV4-3
D: TRBD1
J: TRBJ2-2
DNA: TGCGCCAGCAGCCAAGTCGGGACAGGGCCCGGGGAGCTGTTTTTT
CDR3: CASSQVGTGPGELFF

size: -
V: TRBV5-1
D: -
J: TRBJ2-3
DNA: TGCGCCAGCAGCTTGTGGGCGGATACGCAGTATTTT
CDR3: CASSLWADTQYF

size: few
V: TRBV2
D: TRBD2
J: TRBJ2-7
DNA: TGTGCCAGCAGAGAGACTAGCGGGAGATTAAAGCAGTACTTC
CDR3: CASRETSGRLKQYF

size: -
V: TRBV19
D: TRBD1
J: TRBJ2-3
DNA: TGTGCCAGTAGTATCGGGACAGCGGCCCCCTTAGATACGCAGTATTTT
CDR3: CASSIGTAAPLDTQYF

size: -
V: TRBV2
D: -
J: TRBJ2-2
DNA: TGTGCCAGCGCGGTGGGGGGGAACACCGGGGAGCTGTTTTTT
CDR3: CASAVGGNTGELFF

size: -
V: TRBV9
D: -
J: TRBJ1-3
DNA: TGTGCCAGCAGCGCCAGGGACAAAGCCTCTGGAAACACCATATATTTT
CDR3: CASSARDKASGNTIYF

size: -
V: TRBV28
D: -
J: TRBJ2-3
DNA: TGTGCCAGCAGTTTGGCAGGGGCCGGAACAGATACGCAGTATTTT
CDR3: CASSLAGAGTDTQYF

size: -
V: TRBV4-1
D: -
J: TRBJ1-2
DNA: TGCGCCAGCACCGACAGCCCCTCGGGCTATGGCTACACCTTC
CDR3: CASTDSPSGYGYTF

size: -
V: TRBV7-6
D: TRBD2
J: TRBJ2-7
DNA: TGTGCCAGCAGCTTAGTAGCGGGAGAGGGCTACGAGCAGTACTTC
CDR3: CASSLVAGEGYEQYF

size: -
V: TRBV7-8
D: -
J: TRBJ1-5
DNA: TGTGCCAGCAGCTTTCTGGACAGACGGTATCAGCCCCAGCATTTT
CDR3: CASSFLDRRYQPQHF

size: once
V: TRBV7-8
D: -
J: TRBJ2-2
DNA: TGTGCCAGCAGCTCTAACTTGGCCGGGGAGCTGTTTTTT
CDR3: CASSSNLAGELFF

size: once
V: TRBV4-3
D: -
J: TRBJ2-2
DNA: TGCGCCAGCAGCCAATGGTCCGGGACTCCGGACACCGGGGAGCTGTTTTTT
CDR3: CASSQWSGTPDTGELFF

size: once
V: TRBV29-1
D: TRBD1
J: TRBJ1-1
DNA: TGCAGCGGAGAACAGGGGGGTGACGCTTTCTTT
CDR3: CSGEQGGDAFF

size: -
V: TRBV4-1
D: TRBD1
J: TRBJ1-1
DNA: TGCGCCAGCAGCCTGGCCGGACAGGGAATTTATAGAGCTTTCTTT
CDR3: CASSLAGQGIYRAFF

size: -
V: TRBV4-1
D: -
J: TRBJ2-5
DNA: TGCGCCAGCAGCCAAGATGGCAGGGGAGAGACCCAGTACTTC
CDR3: CASSQDGRGETQYF

size: -
V: TRBV27
D: TRBD2
J: TRBJ2-1
DNA: TGTGCCAGCAGGCGTAGCGGGAACAATGAGCAGTTCTTC
CDR3: CASRRSGNNEQFF

size: few
V: TRBV2
D: TRBD1
J: TRBJ2-2
DNA: TGTGCCAGCAGGTCTTCAGACAGGGAGTGGACCGGGGAGCTGTTTTTT
CDR3: CASRSSDREWTGELFF

size: -
V: TRBV2
D: -
J: TRBJ2-7
DNA: TGTGCCAGCAGGGCTCCGTTCTACGAGCAGTACTTC
CDR3: CASRAPFYEQYF

size: -
V: TRBV15
D: -
J: TRBJ1-2
DNA: TGTGCCACCAGCAGAGATCCGGGTCACTATGGCTACACCTTC
CDR3: CATSRDPGHYGYTF

size: -
V: TRBV28
D: TRBD1
J: TRBJ1-1
DNA: TGTGCCAGCGAAAGAGGGGGCCTCATGGGTATGAACACTGAAGCTTTCTTT
CDR3: CASERGGLMGMNTEAFF

size: -
V: TRBV23-1
D: -
J: TRBJ2-5
DNA: TGCGCCAGGACTTCGGACCCAGGGGGGGAGACCCAGTACTTC
CDR3: CARTSDPGGETQYF

size: -
V: TRBV30
D: -
J: TRBJ1-5
DNA: TGTGCCTGGAGTGTGGGGAGCCCCAATCAGCCCCAGCATTTT
CDR3: CAWSVGSPNQPQHF

size: once
V: TRBV6-1
D: TRBD1
J: TRBJ1-3
DNA: TGTGGACAGGGGCGAAACACCATATATTTT
CDR3: CGQGRNTIYF

size: few
V: TRBV30
D: TRBD1
J: TRBJ1-2
DNA: TGTGCCTGGACCCCGGGACAGGGACGTGGCTACACCTTC
CDR3: CAWTPGQGRGYTF

size: -
V: TRBV7-2
D: -
J: TRBJ2-5
DNA: TGTGCCAGCAGTCCGCCGGGACTCCAATTTGAGCAGTACTTC
CDR3: CASSPPGLQFEQYF

size: -
V: TRBV21-1
D: -
J: TRBJ1-6
DNA: TGTGCCAGCAGCAATTTTCTGGGGGCCTCCTATAATTCACCCCTCCACTTT
CDR3: CASSNFLGASYNSPLHF

size: -
V: TRBV30
D: TRBD1
J: TRBJ1-2
DNA: TGTGCCCGGGACAGGGGGCGCGGTGGCTACACCTTC
CDR3: CARDRGRGGYTF

size: -
V: TRBV6-5
D: -
J: TRBJ2-7
DNA: TGTGCCAGCAGTTACTTAATTGCCGGGTACGAGCAGTACTTC
CDR3: CASSYLIAGYEQYF

size: -
V: TRBV11-3
D: -
J: TRBJ2-3
DNA: TGTGCCAGCAGCTTAGGTTTCCCTACAGATACGCAGTATTTT
CDR3: CASSLGFPTDTQYF

size: -
V: TRBV30
D: -
J: TRBJ1-1
DNA: TGTGCCTGGAACGTGCGGTTTGAAGCTTTCTTT
CDR3: CAWNVRFEAFF

size: -
V: TRBV4-1
D: TRBD1
J: TRBJ2-5
DNA: TGCGCCAGCAGCCAAGGCGGGACAGGGGACGAGACCCAGTACTTC
CDR3: CASSQGGTGDETQYF

size: -
V: TRBV18
D: -
J: TRBJ1-2
DNA: TGTGCCAGCTCACCAAAGGAGAAGACGAGCTACACCTTC
CDR3: CASSPKEKTSYTF

size: -
V: TRBV29-1
D: -
J: TRBJ2-3
DNA: TGCAGCGTTGAAACGTACAGAACAGATACGCAGTATTTT
CDR3: CSVETYRTDTQYF

size: -
V: TRBV19
D: -
J: TRBJ2-2
DNA: TGTGCCAGTAGTCCCCACACAACCGGGGAGCTGTTTTTT
CDR3: CASSPHTTGELFF

size: -
V: TRBV14
D: -
J: TRBJ2-5
DNA: TGTGCCAGCAGCCAAGTACGGTGGGAGACCCAGTACTTC
CDR3: CASSQVRWETQYF

size: -
V: TRBV6-1
D: TRBD1
J: TRBJ2-2
DNA: TGTGCCAGGGGGACAGGCGGTTTAGGAGGCGGGGAGCTGTTTTTT
CDR3: CARGTGGLGGGELFF

size: few
V: TRBV27
D: -
J: TRBJ2-2
DNA: TGTGCCAGCAGTTTCTACACCGGGGAGCTGTTTTTT
CDR3: CASSFYTGELFF

size: -
V: TRBV10-2
D: TRBD2
J: TRBJ2-7
DNA: TGCGCCAGCAGTGAGGGGCGGGGGGGCTACCACGAGCAGTACTTC
CDR3: CASSEGRGGYHEQYF

size: -
V: TRBV6-6
D: -
J: TRBJ2-2
DNA: TGTGCCAGCAGTTCGACACCTAACACCGGGGAGCTGTTTTTT
CDR3: CASSSTPNTGELFF

size: -
V: TRBV28
D: TRBD1
J: TRBJ2-1
DNA: TGTGCCAGCAGTTCCCTCGACAGGGGAGAGCAGTTCTTC
CDR3: CASSSLDRGEQFF

size: -
V: TRBV6-1
D: -
J: TRBJ1-2
DNA: TGTGCCAGCAGTGAAATCCCGGTTATCGGCTATGGCTACACCTTC
CDR3: CASSEIPVIGYGYTF

size: -
V: TRBV5-1
D: TRBD2
J: TRBJ2-3
DNA: TGCGCCAGCAGCCCATCTACGACCGGACTAGATCCAGATACGCAGTATTTT
CDR3: CASSPSTTGLDPDTQYF

size: -
V: TRBV4-1
D: TRBD1
J: TRBJ1-2
DNA: TGCGCCAGCAGCCAAGATAACAGGGGGCGGCATGGCTACACCTTC
CDR3: CASSQDNRGRHGYTF